Below, 16 T cell receptor beta chains from the same sample are listed, as sequenced in a study of blood T cell repertoires in COVID-19. Some clones are missing from TCRdb's copy, which holds only in-frame ones; the method was immunoSEQ multiplex PCR. The profile shows under 130,000 clones, less than 90% of them singletons. The sample was peripheral blood. These TCRs come from a human donor in a cohort sampled during active COVID-19.

This sequence joins TRBV7-2 and TRBJ2-1; D uncertain. In germline, CDR1 is SGHTA, CDR2 FQGNSA. This CDR3 is built from 15 residues. Deletions cut 2 bases from V and 0 bases from J, with 8 bases between. CDR3 nucleotides: TGTGCCAGCAGCTTAAGCTTTAGCTCCTACAATGAGCAGTTCTTC. It encodes CASSLSFSSYNEQFF. Full variable domain (missing parts from reference TRBV7-2 and TRBJ2-1): GAGVSQSPSNKVTEKGKDVELRCDPISGHTALYWYRQSLGQGLEFLIYFQGNSAPDKSGLPSDRFSAERTGGSVSTLTIQRTQQEDSAVYLCASSLSFSSYNEQFFGPGTRLTVL.

J is TRBJ2-7 and V is TRBV3-1 (or the pseudogene TRBV3-2); the match to TRBD1 covers 8 bases. Germline trimming cut 0 bases from V and 4 bases from J; bases unmatched to any gene: 5. Germline V gives CDR1 LGHDT, CDR2 YNNKEL (reference sequence). This CDR3 is 15 amino acids long. The CDR3 DNA reads as TGTGCCAGCAGCCAAGATTCAGGGGGCCGGTACGAGCAGTACTTC. It specifies CASSQDSGGRYEQYF.

The J gene is TRBJ1-2, the V gene TRBV25-1; tentative D call: TRBD1 (5 bases). The CDR3 is 14 amino acids. V dropped 6 bases and J dropped 5 bases, with 16 bases sitting between them. Germline-derived CDR1 and CDR2 are MGHDK and SYGVNS. The DNA for the CDR3 is TGTGCCAGCAGGGTCAGACAGACCCAATATGGCTACACCTTC. As protein: CASRVRQTQYGYTF.

This chain links TRBV19 with TRBJ2-5; possible D gene TRBD2, 6 bases. The CDR3 contains 12 residues. Germline CDR1 reads LNHDA; CDR2 reads SQIVND (reference sequence). The V and J ends lost 8 bases and 6 bases respectively, with 13 bases between them. CDR3 sequence: CASGGSQKTQYF. For the CDR3, the DNA is TGTGCCAGTGGGGGGAGTCAGAAGACCCAGTACTTC.

The sample holds one count of this clone. This chain links TRBV5-1 with TRBJ2-1; D is uncertain. V lost 4 bases and J 2 bases, leaving 10 bases between the germline ends. The CDR3 sequence is 14 residues long. Germline V gene data show CDR1 as SGHRS and CDR2 as YFSETQ. The chain's CDR3 is CASSPELAYNEQFF. The CDR3 DNA reads TGCGCCAGCAGCCCCGAGTTGGCCTACAATGAGCAGTTCTTC.

V gene TRBV5-1 combines with J gene TRBJ2-7, with a tentative D call TRBD2 (6 bases). Germline V lookup: CDR1 SGHRS, CDR2 YFSETQ. The CDR3 covers 15 residues. Trimming stripped 4 bases from V and 4 bases from J, with 18 bases between. Here the CDR3 DNA reads TGCGCCAGCAGCCCACAGGCCTCTCGGGGGTACGAGCAGTACTTC. Protein: CASSPQASRGYEQYF.

The chain couples TRBV6-5 to TRBJ1-5; 7 bases fit TRBD1. Germline CDR1 reads MNHEY; CDR2 reads SVGAGI. The CDR3 length is 13 residues. V lost 6 bases to trimming and J lost 6 bases; unmatched junction nucleotides: 5. DNA for the CDR3: TGTGCCAGCAGCTACAGGGGTGGTCAGCCCCAGCATTTT. Translated, it gives CASSYRGGQPQHF.

The chain employs TRBV10-3 and TRBJ1-1; TRBD1 matches 10 bases. The CDR3 length is 15 residues. CDR1 and CDR2 from the germline V gene are ENHRY and SYGVKD. V was pared by 9 bases and J by 4 bases, with 11 bases of the junction left unmatched. In nucleotides, the CDR3 is TGTGCCATTACCGGGACAGGGGATTCGGCCACTGAAGCTTTCTTT. Its protein is CAITGTGDSATEAFF.

This clone was seen only once. The V call is TRBV11-3, the J call TRBJ2-7; tentative D call: TRBD1 (6 bases). Germline CDR1 SGHNT, CDR2 YENEEA. The CDR3 spans 14 residues. V was shortened by 2 bases and J by 1 base, with 9 bases between the two germline ends. In DNA form, the CDR3 reads TGTGCCAGCAGCTTACACAGGGAATCCTACGAGCAGTACTTC. Translating gives CASSLHRESYEQYF.

The chain has TRBV3-1 (or the pseudogene TRBV3-2) and TRBJ2-3; TRBD2 might be the D (6 bases). From germline, CDR1 is LGHDT and CDR2 YNNKEL (reference sequence). The length of the CDR3 is 16 residues. The V gene lost 8 bases and the J gene lost 2 bases, with 20 bases spanning the gap. The CDR3: CASRRNSGPYTDTQYF. CDR3 DNA sequence: TGTGCCAGCCGCCGTAATAGCGGTCCTTACACAGATACGCAGTATTTT.

The genes are TRBV7-8 and TRBJ1-6, with D unresolved. CDR3 length equals 17 residues. The V end lost 0 bases, the J end lost 7 bases, and 16 bases lay between the germline ends. CDR1 is SGHVS and CDR2 is FQNEAQ in the germline V gene. CDR3 coding DNA: TGTGCCAGCAGCTTAGCGGTTATTAAAGCCCAAAATTCACCCCTCCACTTT. This codes for CASSLAVIKAQNSPLHF.

The chain joins TRBV5-5 to TRBJ2-7; D possibly corresponds to TRBD2 (6 bases). Looked up from germline, CDR1 is SGHKS and CDR2 is YYEKEE (reference sequence). V lost 2 bases and J lost 3, with 9 bases in between. The CDR3 covers 13 residues. The CDR3 loop is CASSLWGDYEQYF. DNA for the CDR3: TGTGCCAGCAGCTTATGGGGGGACTACGAGCAGTACTTC.

CDR3 region: CASSTEPGNTIYF. DNA of the CDR3: TGCGCCAGCAGTACAGAACCTGGAAACACCATATATTTT. The V gene is TRBV5-1, the J gene TRBJ1-3; D uncertain. Trimming shortened V by 5 bases and J by 2 bases, and 8 bases separated the two germline ends. From germline, CDR1 is SGHRS and CDR2 YFSETQ. There are 13 residues in the CDR3.

This clone was found once. The chain is built from TRBV7-9 and TRBJ1-2; possibly TRBD1 for D (6 bases). Trimming took 1 base from V and 2 from J, leaving 11 bases between them. CDR1 and CDR2 from the germline V gene are SEHNR and FQNEAQ (reference sequence). This CDR3 contains 15 residues. CDR3 amino acids: CASSLDPGTNYGYTF. For the CDR3, the DNA is TGTGCCAGCAGCTTAGACCCCGGGACAAACTATGGCTACACCTTC. Full variable domain (rest looked up from reference TRBV7-9 and TRBJ1-2): DTGVSQNPRHKITKRGQNVTFRCDPISEHNRLYWYRQTLGQGPEFLTYFQNEAQLEKSRLLSDRFSAERPKGSFSTLEIQRTEQGDSAMYLCASSLDPGTNYGYTFGSGTRLTVV.

The chain combines TRBV28 with TRBJ1-6; no clear D. Germline CDR1 is MDHEN and CDR2 is SYDVKM. Trimming took 5 bases from V and 17 from J, leaving 19 bases between them. The CDR3 totals 13 residues. Here the CDR3 DNA reads TGTGCCAGCAGTGCTCCACAGTGGTCGGTCTTCCACTTT. It yields the protein CASSAPQWSVFHF.

The chain links TRBV5-6 to TRBJ2-7; D is perhaps TRBD1 (6 bases). Between the trimmed V and J ends, which lost 3 bases and 2 bases, there was a span of 9 bases. In germline, CDR1 is SGHDT, CDR2 YYEEEE. The CDR3 consists of 13 residues. CDR3 DNA: TGTGCCAGCAGCTCAGGACAGACCTACGAGCAGTACTTC. Translating gives CASSSGQTYEQYF.